This T cell receptor (beta chain) was recorded in a study of blood T cell repertoires in COVID-19. Two consecutive negative NP/OP PCR tests, clearance, or resolved symptoms defined Cohort 3 recovery. Libraries were prepared by immunoSEQ multiplex PCR; TCRdb keeps only in-frame clonotypes and omits some of them. The sample includes around 150,000 clones, around 84% of them seen just once. The sample was PBMCs or T cells enriched from blood (not recorded which). This clonotype was sampled from a man in his fifties or sixties who had recovered from COVID-19.

The CDR3 spells CASSPVGQGNYGYTF. Here the CDR3 DNA reads TGCGCCAGCAGCCCGGTGGGACAGGGTAACTATGGCTACACCTTC. This chain joins TRBV4-1 and TRBJ1-2, with 9 bases aligning to TRBD1. The germline V gene encodes CDR1 MGHRA and CDR2 YSYEKL. With 4 bases clipped from V and 1 base from J, the junction kept 4 bases outside the gene matches. This CDR3 spans 15 amino acids.